One and the same sample provided the 20 T cell receptor beta chains below, sequenced in a study of graft-versus-host responses after intestinal transplantation (dated by TCRdb to about 2021). Library prep was done by the immunoSEQ multiplex PCR assay. Sourced from immuneACCESS, this table was stored by TCRdb with only in-frame sequences that have V and J called. A share of the clones is absent; for the studies checked, an unresolved V gene accounts for under half, and the remainder has no known explanation. This sample has around 100,000 clones in its table, and just under 95% of those were observed once. The top ten clones comprise 0.9% to 1.5% of the sample. Antigens of these TCRs are unknown. What the time point label conveys for this sample: cells obtained before transplantation from donor or recipient. Sequenced here: unstimulated CD8+ T cells sorted from spleen or lymph node cells, sampled before transplant. The source is a human donor who was the organ donor for an intestinal transplant.

This clone was observed a handful of times. The rearrangement uses TRBV15 and TRBJ2-2; TRBD1 matches 8 bases. The CDR3 has 18 amino acids. V trimming: 0 bases; J trimming: 5 bases; junction bases outside the gene matches: 11. Germline V gene sequence: CDR1 LNHNV, CDR2 YYDKDF (reference sequence). CDR3 protein: CATSRDYETGVKTGELFF. The DNA for the CDR3 is TGTGCCACCAGCAGAGATTACGAGACAGGGGTGAAGACCGGGGAGCTGTTTTTT.

The chain links TRBV6-1 to TRBJ2-7; 7 nucleotides align to TRBD2. V lost 7 bases, J lost 0 bases, and 6 bases stayed unmatched. Germline V gives CDR1 MNHNS, CDR2 SASEGT. The CDR3 has 14 amino acids. The CDR3 region has the DNA TGTGCCAGCATCGCCAGCGGGAACTCCTACGAGCAGTACTTC. This codes for CASIASGNSYEQYF.

The chain joins TRBV19 to TRBJ2-5; D is perhaps TRBD2 (6 bases). V shed 0 bases and J shed 1 base, with 12 bases lying between them. This CDR3 spans 16 amino acids. CDR1 LNHDA and CDR2 SQIVND come from the germline V gene (reference sequence). The CDR3 sequence is CASSIEEGTPQETQYF. The DNA for the CDR3 is TGTGCCAGTAGTATAGAGGAGGGAACCCCCCAAGAGACCCAGTACTTC. The full variable domain, completed using reference TRBV19 and TRBJ2-5, is DGGITQSPKYLFRKEGQNVTLSCEQNLNHDAMYWYRQDPGQGLRLIYYSQIVNDFQKGDIAEGYSVSREKKESFPLTVTSAQKNPTAFYLCASSIEEGTPQETQYFGPGTRLLVL.

This chain joins TRBV5-4 and TRBJ2-3; no clear D. Trimming took off 0 bases at V and 5 bases at J, with 4 bases between the two ends. The germline V gene has CDR1 SGHNT and CDR2 YYREEE (reference sequence). The CDR3 totals 12 residues. In DNA, the CDR3 is TGTGCCAGCAGCTTGGGGGTAGATACGCAGTATTTT. Translated, it gives CASSLGVDTQYF.

The chain is built from TRBV9 and TRBJ2-7; 10 nucleotides match TRBD2. From germline, CDR1 is SGDLS and CDR2 YYNGEE. Trimming took 4 bases from V and 0 from J; bases not matched to a gene: 7. This CDR3 contains 16 residues. The DNA of the CDR3 is TGTGCCAGCAGCCTTGGGACTAGCGAGAGCTCCTACGAGCAGTACTTC. This gives the protein CASSLGTSESSYEQYF. Full variable domain (missing parts from reference TRBV9 and TRBJ2-7): DSGVTQTPKHLITATGQRVTLRCSPRSGDLSVYWYQQSLDQGLQFLIQYYNGEERAKGNILERFSAQQFPDLHSELNLSSLELGDSALYFCASSLGTSESSYEQYFGPGTRLTVT.

J is TRBJ2-1 and V is TRBV10-2, with 7 bases that match TRBD2. The CDR3 extends over 15 amino acids. V lost 0 bases and J lost 7; bases outside the gene matches: 6. Per germline, CDR1 WSHSY and CDR2 SAAADI. The CDR3 here is CASSESGGRGNEQFF. The CDR3 bases are TGCGCCAGCAGTGAGTCTGGCGGGAGAGGTAATGAGCAGTTCTTC.

The count of this clone is one. The chain is built from TRBV6-6 and TRBJ1-1, with a tentative D call TRBD1 (6 bases). The CDR3 sequence is 16 residues long. From germline, CDR1 is MNHNY and CDR2 SVGAGI (reference sequence). V was clipped by 7 bases and J by 5 bases, with 23 bases between them. CDR3 residues: CASITGGRGWRTEAFF. In nucleotides, the CDR3 is TGTGCCAGCATCACGGGGGGGCGAGGTTGGAGAACTGAAGCTTTCTTT.

The chain combines TRBV4-3 with TRBJ1-2; 8 bases are a match to TRBD1. The CDR3 is 14 residues long. Losses at the gene ends were 0 bases for V and 3 bases for J; bases not matched to a gene: 0. The germline V gene encodes CDR1 LGHNA and CDR2 YSLEER. CDR3 DNA: TGCGCCAGCAGCCAAGACAGGGGGCACTATGGCTACACCTTC. Its translation: CASSQDRGHYGYTF.

The V gene is TRBV4-1, the J gene TRBJ2-7; D may be TRBD1 (5 bases). The CDR3 loop spans 15 amino acids. Trimming took 1 base from V and 0 from J, leaving 10 bases between them. Germline-derived CDR1 and CDR2 are MGHRA and YSYEKL. Here the CDR3 reads CASSQVSTDSYEQYF. The CDR3 bases are TGCGCCAGCAGCCAAGTGTCGACAGACTCCTACGAGCAGTACTTC.

The chain uses TRBV21-1 and TRBJ1-5; TRBD1 is the table's D call, not checked against the DNA. TRBV21-1 is labeled a pseudogene. The CDR3 loop spans 14 amino acids. The CDR3 loop reads CASSWTGLDQPQHF. The DNA for the CDR3 is TGTGCCAGCAGTTGGACAGGGCTCGATCAGCCCCAGCATTTT.

About this clone itself: This CDR3 is also generated by other DNA sequences in the sample. This sequence joins TRBV7-3 and TRBJ2-3; no reliable D call. V lost 0 bases and J 1 base, leaving 5 bases between the germline ends. Germline CDR1 is SGHTA and CDR2 is FQGTGA. The CDR3 totals 14 residues. CDR3 residues: CASSLTGGTDTQYF. DNA for the CDR3: TGTGCCAGCAGCTTAACCGGCGGCACAGATACGCAGTATTTT.

The gene calls are TRBV25-1 and TRBJ2-1; 9 nucleotides align to TRBD1. Germline trimming cut 4 bases from V and 3 bases from J; bases unmatched to any gene: 10. The CDR3 loop spans 17 amino acids. Germline CDR1 MGHDK, CDR2 SYGVNS. This CDR3 is CASSATGTGKRYNEQFF. The CDR3 bases are TGTGCCAGCAGTGCAACCGGGACAGGGAAACGCTACAATGAGCAGTTCTTC.

This clone occurred once. This rearrangement joins TRBV7-6 to TRBJ1-1; maybe TRBD1 (5 bases). The CDR3 contains 17 residues. V gave up 1 base and J gave up 0 bases, with 15 bases separating them. Per the germline V gene, CDR1 is SGHVS and CDR2 is FNYEAQ. The CDR3 DNA follows: TGTGCCAGCAGCTTAGTACCAGGGTTGGGGATGAACACTGAAGCTTTCTTT. It translates to CASSLVPGLGMNTEAFF.

The chain links TRBV10-2 to TRBJ2-1, with D unclear. Trimming pared 0 bases from V and 6 bases from J, leaving 15 bases between. The CDR3 spans 16 residues. The germline gives CDR1 WSHSY, CDR2 SAAADI. This chain's CDR3 is CASSESNWTPGNEQFF. Here the CDR3 DNA reads TGCGCCAGCAGTGAGTCGAATTGGACCCCCGGCAATGAGCAGTTCTTC.

The V gene is TRBV28, the J gene TRBJ2-6; no reliable D call. The CDR3 is 14 amino acids. Between the trimmed V and J ends, which lost 5 bases and 0 bases, there was a span of 5 bases. The V gene's germline CDR1 is MDHEN and CDR2 SYDVKM. DNA of the CDR3: TGTGCCAGCAGTGACGTCTCTGGGGCCAACGTCCTGACTTTC. Its protein is CASSDVSGANVLTF.

The rearrangement joins TRBV7-8 to TRBJ2-7, with D possibly matching TRBD2 (5 bases). The germline gives CDR1 SGHVS, CDR2 FQNEAQ. V was trimmed by 5 bases and J by 1 base, leaving 12 bases between them. The CDR3 is 14 residues long. The CDR3 bases are TGTGCCAGCAGCCCGTGGACTGCTTCCTACGAGCAGTACTTC. This encodes CASSPWTASYEQYF. The variable domain in full, completed from reference TRBV7-8 and TRBJ2-7, reads GAGVSQSPRYKVAKRGQDVALRCDPISGHVSLFWYQQALGQGPEFLTYFQNEAQLDKSGLPSDRFFAERPEGSVSTLKIQRTQQEDSAVYLCASSPWTASYEQYFGPGTRLTVT.

The CDR3 sequence: CASSQGTITYEQYF. CDR3 bases: TGCGCCAGCAGCCAAGGAACCATTACCTACGAGCAGTACTTC. This rearrangement joins TRBV4-1 to TRBJ2-7, with D hard to call. Deletions cut 1 base from V and 2 bases from J, with 9 bases between. This CDR3 contains 14 residues. Germline V gene lookup returns CDR1 MGHRA and CDR2 YSYEKL.

The table lists this clone with a few counts. The CDR3 region has the DNA TGCGCCGCGGCCGGGACAGGGTTTCGCGAGCAGTACTTC. It is translated as CAAAGTGFREQYF. The chain uses TRBV10-2 and TRBJ2-7; 9 bases match TRBD1. The CDR3 contains 13 residues. Germline lookup yields CDR1 WSHSY and CDR2 SAAADI. The ends lost 11 bases at V and 6 bases at J; junction bases unmatched: 11.

The DNA of the CDR3 is TGTGCCAGCACCCTAGGCCTAGCGGGAGCGTCCTCGTCCCAGCAGTACTTC. This gives the protein CASTLGLAGASSSQQYF. V usage is TRBV28 and J usage is TRBJ2-7; the match to TRBD2 covers 10 bases. This CDR3 spans 17 amino acids. The V and J ends lost 7 bases and 8 bases, in that order; junction bases with no gene match: 20. CDR1 and CDR2 from the germline V gene are MDHEN and SYDVKM.

V usage is TRBV29-1 and J usage is TRBJ2-1; 9 nucleotides line up with TRBD2. The trim removed 3 bases at V and 3 bases at J, leaving 3 bases unmatched. The CDR3 consists of 14 residues. Germline CDR1 SQVTM, CDR2 ANQGSEA. The CDR3 protein is CSVEVAGVYNEQFF. The CDR3 nucleotides read TGCAGCGTTGAGGTAGCGGGGGTCTACAATGAGCAGTTCTTC.